What follows is one TCR beta chain and its context. This sample was taken from a study of blood T cells in healthy people across ages. A second PCR of 7 to 11 cycles used a sample-barcoded 5' primer and a J-beta primer mix. MiXCR, applied by TCRdb to the 5' RACE reads, yields one record per CDR3 protein. This sample has about 760,000 distinct CDR3 sequences, with approximately 53% found just once. J gave up 9 bases and V 6 bases, and 2 bases lay outside the gene matches. The CDR3 length is 13 residues. The receptor was isolated from a man between 35 and 55 years old in good health. The chain has TRBV12-3 or TRBV12-4 and TRBJ2-1; TRBD2 matches at 13 bases. The sequencing sample was made of blood. The CDR3 coding sequence is TGTGCCAGCAGACTAGCGGGGGGGACTGAGCAGTTCTTC. It encodes CASRLAGGTEQFF.